The TCR beta chain described here comes from a study of blood T cells in healthy people across ages. This clonotype has more than one count but fewer than ten. Combining a sample-barcoded 5' primer with a J-beta primer mix, a second PCR ran for roughly 7 to 12 cycles. Each CDR3 protein is one row after TCRdb ran MiXCR on the 5' RACE reads. This table holds approximately 490,000 distinct CDR3 sequences, more than 20% found once. These data were also filed under a second study, of T cells of mothers and their children.

This TCR derives from a boy aged 5-17 years in good health. Sequenced input: blood.

The CDR3 spells CASSLTGYNQPQHF. The CDR3 DNA sequence: TGCGCCAGCAGCTTAACAGGGTACAATCAGCCCCAGCATTTT. The V and J genes are TRBV5-1 and TRBJ1-5; maybe TRBD1 (6 bases). Deletions cut 2 bases from V and 3 bases from J, with 9 bases between. The CDR3 is made up of 14 amino acids. Germline values: CDR1 SGHRS, CDR2 YFSETQ. Full variable domain (outside the CDR3, taken from reference TRBV5-1 and TRBJ1-5): KAGVTQTPRYLIKTRGQQVTLSCSPISGHRSVSWYQQTPGQGLQFLFEYFSETQRNKGNFPGRFSGRQFSNSRSEMNVSTLELGDSALYLCASSLTGYNQPQHFGDGTRLSIL.